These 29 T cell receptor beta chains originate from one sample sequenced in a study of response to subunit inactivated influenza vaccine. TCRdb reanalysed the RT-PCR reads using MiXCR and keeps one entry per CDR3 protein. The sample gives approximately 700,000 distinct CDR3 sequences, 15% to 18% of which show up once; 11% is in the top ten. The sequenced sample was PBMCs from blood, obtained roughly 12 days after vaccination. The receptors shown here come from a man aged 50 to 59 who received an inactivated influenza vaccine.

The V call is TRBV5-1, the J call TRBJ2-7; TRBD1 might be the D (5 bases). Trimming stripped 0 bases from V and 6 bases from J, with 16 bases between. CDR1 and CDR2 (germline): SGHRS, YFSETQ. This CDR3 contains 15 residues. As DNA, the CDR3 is TGCGCCAGCAGCTTGGATTCAGGGATTTTATCCGAGCAGTACTTC. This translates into CASSLDSGILSEQYF.

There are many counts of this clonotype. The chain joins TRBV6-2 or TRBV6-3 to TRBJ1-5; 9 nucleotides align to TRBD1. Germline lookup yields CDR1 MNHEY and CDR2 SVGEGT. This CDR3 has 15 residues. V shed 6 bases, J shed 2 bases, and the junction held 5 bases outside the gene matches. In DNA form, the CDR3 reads TGTGCCAGCAGCCGAACAGGGGGCGGCAATCAGCCCCAGCATTTT. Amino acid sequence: CASSRTGGGNQPQHF.

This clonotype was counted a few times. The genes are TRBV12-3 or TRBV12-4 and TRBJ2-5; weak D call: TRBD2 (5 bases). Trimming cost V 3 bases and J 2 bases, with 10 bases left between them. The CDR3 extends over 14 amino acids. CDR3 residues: CASSLGVLQETQYF. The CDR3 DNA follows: TGTGCCAGCAGTTTGGGAGTCCTACAAGAGACCCAGTACTTC.

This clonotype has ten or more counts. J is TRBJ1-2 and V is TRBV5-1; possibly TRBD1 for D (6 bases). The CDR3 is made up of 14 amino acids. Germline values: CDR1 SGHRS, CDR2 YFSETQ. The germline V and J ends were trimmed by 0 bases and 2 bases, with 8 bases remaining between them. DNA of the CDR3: TGCGCCAGCAGCTTGGTCCAGGGGAACTATGGCTACACCTTC. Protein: CASSLVQGNYGYTF. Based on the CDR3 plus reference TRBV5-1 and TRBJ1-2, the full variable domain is KAGVTQTPRYLIKTRGQQVTLSCSPISGHRSVSWYQQTPGQGLQFLFEYFSETQRNKGNFPGRFSGRQFSNSRSEMNVSTLELGDSALYLCASSLVQGNYGYTFGSGTRLTVV.

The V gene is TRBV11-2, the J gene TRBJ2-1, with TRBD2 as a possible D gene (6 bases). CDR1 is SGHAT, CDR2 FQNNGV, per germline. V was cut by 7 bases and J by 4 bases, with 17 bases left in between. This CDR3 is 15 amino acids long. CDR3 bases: TGTGCCAGCAACCTTTCCCCGGGAGTGTACAATGAGCAGTTCTTC. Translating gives CASNLSPGVYNEQFF.

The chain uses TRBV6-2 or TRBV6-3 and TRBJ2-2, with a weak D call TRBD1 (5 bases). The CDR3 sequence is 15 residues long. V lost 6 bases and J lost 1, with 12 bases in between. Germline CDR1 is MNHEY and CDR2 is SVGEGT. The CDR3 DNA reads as TGTGCCAGCAGGCCAGGGTTGGGGAACACCGGGGAGCTGTTTTTT. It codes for CASRPGLGNTGELFF.

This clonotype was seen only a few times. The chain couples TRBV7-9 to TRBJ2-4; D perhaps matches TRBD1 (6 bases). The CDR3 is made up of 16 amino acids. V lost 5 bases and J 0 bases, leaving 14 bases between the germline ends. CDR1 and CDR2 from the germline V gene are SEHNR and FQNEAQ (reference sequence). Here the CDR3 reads CASSPLWTVAKNIQYF. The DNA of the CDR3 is TGTGCCAGCAGCCCCCTGTGGACAGTAGCCAAAAACATTCAGTACTTC. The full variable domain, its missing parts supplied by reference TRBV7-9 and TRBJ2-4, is DTGVSQNPRHKITKRGQNVTFRCDPISEHNRLYWYRQTLGQGPEFLTYFQNEAQLEKSRLLSDRFSAERPKGSFSTLEIQRTEQGDSAMYLCASSPLWTVAKNIQYFGAGTRLSVL.

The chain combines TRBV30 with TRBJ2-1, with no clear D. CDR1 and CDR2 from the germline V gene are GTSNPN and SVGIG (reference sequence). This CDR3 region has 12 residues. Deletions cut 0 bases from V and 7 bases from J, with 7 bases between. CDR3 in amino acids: CAWSVLLNEQFF. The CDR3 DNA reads TGTGCCTGGAGTGTATTGTTGAATGAGCAGTTCTTC.

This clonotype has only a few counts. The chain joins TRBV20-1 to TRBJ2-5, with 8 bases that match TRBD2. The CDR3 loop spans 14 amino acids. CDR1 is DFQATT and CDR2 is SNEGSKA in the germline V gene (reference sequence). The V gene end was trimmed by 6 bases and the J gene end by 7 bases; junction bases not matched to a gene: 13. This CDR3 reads CSAISGVAPGTQYF. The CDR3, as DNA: TGCAGTGCGATTAGCGGGGTAGCCCCTGGGACCCAGTACTTC.

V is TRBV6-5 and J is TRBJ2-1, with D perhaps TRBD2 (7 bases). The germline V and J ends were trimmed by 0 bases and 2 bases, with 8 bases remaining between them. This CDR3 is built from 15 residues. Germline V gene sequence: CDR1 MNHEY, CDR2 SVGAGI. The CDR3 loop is CASSYSRGPYNEQFF. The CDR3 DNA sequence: TGTGCCAGCAGTTACTCGCGGGGGCCCTACAATGAGCAGTTCTTC.

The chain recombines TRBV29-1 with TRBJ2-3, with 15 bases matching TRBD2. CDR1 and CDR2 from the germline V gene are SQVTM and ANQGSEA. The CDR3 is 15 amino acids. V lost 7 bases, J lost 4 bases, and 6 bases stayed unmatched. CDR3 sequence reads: CSAGLAGGPADTQYF. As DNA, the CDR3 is TGCAGCGCTGGACTAGCGGGAGGGCCCGCAGATACGCAGTATTTT.

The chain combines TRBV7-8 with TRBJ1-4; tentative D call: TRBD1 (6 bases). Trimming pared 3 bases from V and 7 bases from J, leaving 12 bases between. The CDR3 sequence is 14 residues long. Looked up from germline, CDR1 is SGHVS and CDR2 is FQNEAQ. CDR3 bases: TGTGCCAGCAGCTTCGACAGGAGGGGTGAAAAACTGTTTTTT. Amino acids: CASSFDRRGEKLFF.

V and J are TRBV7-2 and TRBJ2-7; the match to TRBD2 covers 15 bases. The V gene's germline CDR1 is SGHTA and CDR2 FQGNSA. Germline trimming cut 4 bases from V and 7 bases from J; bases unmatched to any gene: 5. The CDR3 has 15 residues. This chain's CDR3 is CASSWTSGRVSEQYF. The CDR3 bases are TGTGCCAGCAGCTGGACTAGCGGGAGGGTGAGTGAGCAGTACTTC.

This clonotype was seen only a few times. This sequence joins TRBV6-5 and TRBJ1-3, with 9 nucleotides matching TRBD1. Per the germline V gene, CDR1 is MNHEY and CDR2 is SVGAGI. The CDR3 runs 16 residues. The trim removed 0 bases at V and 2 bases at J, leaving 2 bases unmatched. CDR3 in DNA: TGTGCCAGCAGTTACTCGGGACAGGGACCTGGAAACACCATATATTTT. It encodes CASSYSGQGPGNTIYF.

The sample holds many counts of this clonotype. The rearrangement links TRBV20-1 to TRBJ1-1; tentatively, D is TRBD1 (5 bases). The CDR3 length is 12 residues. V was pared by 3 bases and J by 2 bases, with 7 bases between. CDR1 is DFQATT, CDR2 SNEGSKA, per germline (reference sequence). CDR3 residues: CSASRGNTEAFF. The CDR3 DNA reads TGCAGTGCTAGTAGGGGCAACACTGAAGCTTTCTTT.

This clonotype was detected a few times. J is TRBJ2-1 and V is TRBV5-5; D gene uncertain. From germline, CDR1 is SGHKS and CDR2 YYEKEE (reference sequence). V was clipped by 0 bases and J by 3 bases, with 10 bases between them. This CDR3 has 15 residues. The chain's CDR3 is CASSLDRADYNEQFF. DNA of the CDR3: TGTGCCAGCAGCTTGGATAGGGCTGACTACAATGAGCAGTTCTTC.

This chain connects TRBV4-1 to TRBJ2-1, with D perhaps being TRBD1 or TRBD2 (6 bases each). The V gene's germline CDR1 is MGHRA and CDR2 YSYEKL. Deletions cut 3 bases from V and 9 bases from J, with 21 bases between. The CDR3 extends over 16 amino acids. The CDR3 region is CASSHSRDTLGGEQFF. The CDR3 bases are TGCGCCAGCAGCCACAGCCGGGACACCCTCGGGGGTGAGCAGTTCTTC.

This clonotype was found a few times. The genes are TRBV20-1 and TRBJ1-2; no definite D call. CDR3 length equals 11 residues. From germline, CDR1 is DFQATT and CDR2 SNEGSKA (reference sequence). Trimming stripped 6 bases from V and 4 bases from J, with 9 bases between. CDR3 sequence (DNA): TGCAGTGCAAATGACGGCTATGGCTACACCTTC. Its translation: CSANDGYGYTF.

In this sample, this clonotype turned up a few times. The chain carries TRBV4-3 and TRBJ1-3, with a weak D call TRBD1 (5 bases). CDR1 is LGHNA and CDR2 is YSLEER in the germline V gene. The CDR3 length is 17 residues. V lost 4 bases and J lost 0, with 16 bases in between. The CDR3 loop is CASSRQYAVGSGNTIYF. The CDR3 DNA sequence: TGCGCCAGCAGCCGACAGTATGCTGTGGGCTCTGGAAACACCATATATTTT.

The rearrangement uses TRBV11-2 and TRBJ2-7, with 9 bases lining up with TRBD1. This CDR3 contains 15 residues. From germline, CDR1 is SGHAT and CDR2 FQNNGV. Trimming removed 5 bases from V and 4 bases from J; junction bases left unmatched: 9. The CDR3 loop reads CASSEAGTGIYEQYF. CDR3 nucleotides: TGTGCCAGCAGCGAAGCCGGGACAGGGATATACGAGCAGTACTTC.

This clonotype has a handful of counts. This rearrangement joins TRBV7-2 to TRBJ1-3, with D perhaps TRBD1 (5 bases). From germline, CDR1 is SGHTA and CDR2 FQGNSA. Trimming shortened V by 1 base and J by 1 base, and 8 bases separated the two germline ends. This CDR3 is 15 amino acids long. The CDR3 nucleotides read TGTGCCAGCAGCTTAGTCGCAGGGTCTGGAAACACCATATATTTT. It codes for CASSLVAGSGNTIYF.

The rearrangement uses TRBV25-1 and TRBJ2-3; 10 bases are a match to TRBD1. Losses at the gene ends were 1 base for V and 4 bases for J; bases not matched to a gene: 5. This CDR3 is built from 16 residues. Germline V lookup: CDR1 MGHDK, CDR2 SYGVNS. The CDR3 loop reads CASSEFGTGVADTQYF. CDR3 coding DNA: TGTGCCAGCAGTGAATTTGGGACAGGGGTCGCAGATACGCAGTATTTT. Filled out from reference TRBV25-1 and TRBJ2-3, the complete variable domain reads EADIYQTPRYLVIGTGKKITLECSQTMGHDKMYWYQQDPGMELHLIHYSYGVNSTEKGDLSSESTVSRIRTEHFPLTLESARPSHTSQYLCASSEFGTGVADTQYFGPGTRLTVL.

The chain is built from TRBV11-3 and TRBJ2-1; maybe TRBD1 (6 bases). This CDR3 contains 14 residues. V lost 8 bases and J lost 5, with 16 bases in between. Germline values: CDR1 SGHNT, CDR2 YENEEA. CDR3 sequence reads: CASALGGLNNEQFF. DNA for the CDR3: TGTGCCAGCGCACTAGGGGGATTGAACAATGAGCAGTTCTTC.

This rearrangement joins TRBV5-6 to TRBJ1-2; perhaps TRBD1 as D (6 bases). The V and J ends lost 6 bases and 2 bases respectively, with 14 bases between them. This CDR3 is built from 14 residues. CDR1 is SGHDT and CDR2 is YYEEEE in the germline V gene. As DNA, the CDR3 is TGTGCCAGCACCTCAGGGGCAGGGAACTATGGCTACACCTTC. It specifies CASTSGAGNYGYTF. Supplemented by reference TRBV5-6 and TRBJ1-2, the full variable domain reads DAGVTQSPTHLIKTRGQQVTLRCSPKSGHDTVSWYQQALGQGPQFIFQYYEEEERQRGNFPDRFSGHQFPNYSSELNVNALLLGDSALYLCASTSGAGNYGYTFGSGTRLTVV.

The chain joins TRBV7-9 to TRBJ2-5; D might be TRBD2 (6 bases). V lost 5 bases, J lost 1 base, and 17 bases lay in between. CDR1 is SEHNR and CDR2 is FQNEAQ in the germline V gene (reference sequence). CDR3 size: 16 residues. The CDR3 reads CASSPLLGGSQETQYF. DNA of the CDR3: TGTGCCAGCAGCCCCCTTTTGGGGGGATCCCAAGAGACCCAGTACTTC.

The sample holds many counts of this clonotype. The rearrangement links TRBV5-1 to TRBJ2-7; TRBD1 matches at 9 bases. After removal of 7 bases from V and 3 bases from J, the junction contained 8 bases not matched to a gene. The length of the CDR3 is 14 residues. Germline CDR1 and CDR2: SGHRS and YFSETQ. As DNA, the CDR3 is TGCGCCAGCCGTACCGGGACAGGGAACTACGAGCAGTACTTC. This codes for CASRTGTGNYEQYF.

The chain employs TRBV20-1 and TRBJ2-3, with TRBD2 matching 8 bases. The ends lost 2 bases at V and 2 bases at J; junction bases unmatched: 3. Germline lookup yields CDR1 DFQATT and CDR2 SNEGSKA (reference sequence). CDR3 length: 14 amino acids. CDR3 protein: CSARRSGNTDTQYF. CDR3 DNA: TGCAGTGCTAGACGTAGCGGGAACACAGATACGCAGTATTTT.

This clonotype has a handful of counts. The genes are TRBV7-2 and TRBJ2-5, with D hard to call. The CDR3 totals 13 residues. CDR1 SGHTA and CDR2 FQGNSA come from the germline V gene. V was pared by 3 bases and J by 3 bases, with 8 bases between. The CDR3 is CASSLRHEETQYF. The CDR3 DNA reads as TGTGCCAGCAGCTTGAGACACGAAGAGACCCAGTACTTC.

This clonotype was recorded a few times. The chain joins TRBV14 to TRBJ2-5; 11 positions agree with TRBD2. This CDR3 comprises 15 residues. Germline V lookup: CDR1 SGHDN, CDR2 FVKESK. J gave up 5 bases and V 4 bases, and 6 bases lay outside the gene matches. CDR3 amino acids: CASSLIAGGPETQYF. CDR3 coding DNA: TGTGCCAGCAGCCTGATAGCGGGAGGGCCGGAGACCCAGTACTTC.